These 21 T cell receptor beta chains were sequenced from one sample in a study of cytomegalovirus exposure and HLA in healthy donors (dated by TCRdb to 2016 to 2017). Receptors were amplified or captured by the immunoSEQ multiplex PCR assay. A mixture of 60 forward primers for TCR Vbeta segments and 13 reverse primers for TCR Jbeta segments was used in the multiplex PCR. TCRdb carries this immuneACCESS record with in-frame sequences only. Its versions omit some clonotypes, under half of them owing to an unresolved V gene in the studies checked, with the rest unexplained. The sample table contains over 200,000 clones; only one count was recorded for 70% to 85% of them. Together, the top ten hold 2.7% of the sample. The source material was PBMCs. The origin of the receptors is an older woman in good health and CMV-seropositive.

The chain carries TRBV6-1 and TRBJ2-7; D is undetermined. V gave up 3 bases and J gave up 4 bases, with 7 bases separating them. CDR3 length: 12 amino acids. The germline CDR1 and CDR2 sequences are MNHNS and SASEGT. The DNA of the CDR3 is TGTGCCAGCAGTGACCCAGATTACGAGCAGTACTTC. Amino acid sequence: CASSDPDYEQYF.

The CDR3 DNA reads TGTGCCAGCAGCTTTACCGTCTACGAGGAGCAGTACTTC. Translating it yields CASSFTVYEEQYF. The chain recombines TRBV7-2 with TRBJ2-7, with unresolved D. The CDR3 has 13 residues. Trimming removed 3 bases at V and 7 bases at J, with 13 bases between. Germline assignment: CDR1 SGHTA and CDR2 FQGNSA.

The chain couples TRBV10-3 to TRBJ2-2, with TRBD2 identical over 11 bases. CDR1 and CDR2 (germline): ENHRY, SYGVKD. V gave up 7 bases and J gave up 0 bases; unmatched junction bases: 7. The length of the CDR3 is 17 residues. DNA of the CDR3: TGTGCCATCAAGGGAGGTAGCGGGGGGGCGAACACCGGGGAGCTGTTTTTT. Its protein is CAIKGGSGGANTGELFF.

This clone was seen only a few times. The chain couples TRBV10-1 to TRBJ2-3; 7 bases map to TRBD2. The germline V gene encodes CDR1 WNHNN and CDR2 SYGVQD (reference sequence). The CDR3 runs 15 residues. The V gene end was trimmed by 3 bases and the J gene end by 6 bases; junction bases not matched to a gene: 9. CDR3 DNA: TGCGCCAGCAGTGATCCAGCGGGGTTGATGGATACGCAGTATTTT. Translated, it gives CASSDPAGLMDTQYF.

This clone was recorded only once. V and J are TRBV7-2 and TRBJ1-3; 9 nucleotides line up with TRBD1. CDR1 is SGHTA, CDR2 FQGNSA, per germline. This CDR3 is built from 17 residues. The V and J ends lost 5 bases and 2 bases, in that order; junction bases with no gene match: 10. The CDR3 loop reads CASSTRTGTGTGNTIYF. Here the CDR3 DNA reads TGTGCCAGCAGCACCCGAACCGGGACAGGGACTGGAAACACCATATATTTT.

The chain uses TRBV29-1 and TRBJ1-2; 9 nucleotides line up with TRBD1. The J segment lost 8 bases and the V segment lost 5 bases, leaving 12 bases of the junction unmatched. The CDR3 runs 14 residues. CDR1 is SQVTM, CDR2 ANQGSEA, per germline. The CDR3 DNA reads as TGCAGCGTTCGTCAATGGACAGGGGAGGAAGGCTACACCTTC. Its translation: CSVRQWTGEEGYTF.

This clone showed up just a few times. The gene calls are TRBV25-1 and TRBJ2-2, with D perhaps TRBD1 (5 bases). V shed 3 bases and J shed 2 bases, with 10 bases lying between them. Germline V gene sequence: CDR1 MGHDK, CDR2 SYGVNS. The CDR3 spans 15 residues. CDR3 coding DNA: TGTGCCAGCAGTGATCCAGGGTTAAACACCGGGGAGCTGTTTTTT. Translating it yields CASSDPGLNTGELFF.

This chain joins TRBV28 and TRBJ1-1; D unresolved. CDR3 size: 13 residues. Germline V gene lookup returns CDR1 MDHEN and CDR2 SYDVKM. V was trimmed by 4 bases and J by 0 bases, leaving 6 bases between them. CDR3 sequence: CASSSRVNTEAFF. DNA for the CDR3: TGTGCCAGCAGTTCACGGGTGAACACTGAAGCTTTCTTT.

The gene calls are TRBV28 and TRBJ2-7, with D perhaps TRBD1 (5 bases). Germline CDR1 is MDHEN and CDR2 is SYDVKM. The CDR3 totals 15 residues. Trimming shortened V by 5 bases and J by 4 bases, and 18 bases separated the two germline ends. CDR3 amino acids: CASSPLQGALYEQYF. CDR3 bases: TGTGCCAGCAGTCCCCTCCAGGGCGCATTATACGAGCAGTACTTC.

The chain has TRBV29-1 and TRBJ1-2; 9 bases map to TRBD1. The CDR3 runs to 14 residues. With 4 bases clipped from V and 4 bases from J, the junction kept 7 bases outside the gene matches. Germline CDR1 reads SQVTM; CDR2 reads ANQGSEA. This chain's CDR3 is CSVAGTGNLYGYTF. CDR3 in DNA: TGCAGCGTTGCCGGGACAGGGAACCTCTATGGCTACACCTTC.

The rearrangement joins TRBV10-3 to TRBJ1-2, with D perhaps TRBD1 (5 bases). CDR1 and CDR2 from the germline V gene are ENHRY and SYGVKD. Trimming stripped 5 bases from V and 0 bases from J, with 13 bases between. The CDR3 covers 15 residues. The chain's CDR3 is CAISSLQASNYGYTF. The CDR3 DNA sequence: TGTGCCATCAGTTCCTTACAGGCATCTAACTATGGCTACACCTTC.

The rearrangement uses TRBV5-1 and TRBJ2-3, with a tentative D call TRBD1 (5 bases). The CDR3 covers 14 residues. Germline-derived CDR1 and CDR2 are SGHRS and YFSETQ. V dropped 3 bases and J dropped 2 bases, with 10 bases sitting between them. Here the CDR3 reads CASSSQGNTDTQYF. The CDR3 coding sequence is TGCGCCAGCAGCTCCCAGGGTAACACAGATACGCAGTATTTT.

The genes are TRBV5-4 and TRBJ2-5, with TRBD1 as a possible D gene (6 bases). The CDR3 is made up of 14 amino acids. Per germline, CDR1 SGHNT and CDR2 YYREEE (reference sequence). V was clipped by 0 bases and J by 2 bases, with 8 bases between them. CDR3 sequence (DNA): TGTGCCAGCAGCTTGGCACAGGGACAAGAGACCCAGTACTTC. Residues: CASSLAQGQETQYF.

This clone was seen a handful of times. The V gene is TRBV28, the J gene TRBJ2-7, with TRBD1 identical over 11 bases. The germline V gene encodes CDR1 MDHEN and CDR2 SYDVKM. There are 16 residues in the CDR3. The ends lost 8 bases at V and 3 bases at J; junction bases unmatched: 12. CDR3 amino acids: CASLSPGTGGGYEQYF. The CDR3 nucleotides read TGTGCCAGCCTCTCTCCCGGGACAGGGGGTGGCTACGAGCAGTACTTC.

The CDR3 DNA reads TGCGCCAGCAGCCCGACACGCCAAGAGACCCAGTACTTC. Its protein is CASSPTRQETQYF. The V gene is TRBV5-1, the J gene TRBJ2-5; D gene ambiguous. V was shortened by 4 bases and J by 1 base, with 8 bases between the two germline ends. The CDR3 has 13 amino acids. Germline CDR1 SGHRS, CDR2 YFSETQ.

The chain combines TRBV30 with TRBJ2-3, with D hard to call. Trimming pared 2 bases from V and 0 bases from J, leaving 9 bases between. CDR1 GTSNPN and CDR2 SVGIG come from the germline V gene (reference sequence). The CDR3 has 14 amino acids. CDR3 sequence reads: CAWSRLQSTDTQYF. The DNA for the CDR3 is TGTGCCTGGAGTAGACTCCAAAGCACAGATACGCAGTATTTT. The full variable domain, in which reference TRBV30 and TRBJ2-3 provide the parts outside the CDR3, is SQTIHQWPATLVQPVGSPLSLECTVEGTSNPNLYWYRQAAGRGLQLLFYSVGIGQISSEVPQNLSASRPQDRQFILSSKKLLLSDSGFYLCAWSRLQSTDTQYFGPGTRLTVL.

Points on this clone: Other DNA sequences of this sample code for an identical CDR3. This chain connects TRBV5-1 to TRBJ1-1; a possible D gene is TRBD1 (6 bases). CDR3 length equals 14 residues. V lost 4 bases, J lost 1 base, and 11 bases lay in between. CDR1 and CDR2 from the germline V gene are SGHRS and YFSETQ. CDR3 bases: TGCGCCAGCAGCCCGGGACAACCGAACACTGAAGCTTTCTTT. Protein product: CASSPGQPNTEAFF.

The J gene is TRBJ1-1, the V gene TRBV6-5; tentative D call: TRBD1 (5 bases). The CDR3 covers 15 residues. The V gene's germline CDR1 is MNHEY and CDR2 SVGAGI. Between the trimmed V and J ends, which lost 2 bases and 1 base, there was a span of 11 bases. CDR3 protein: CASSYNRRGNTEAFF. Written as DNA, the CDR3 is TGTGCCAGCAGTTACAATCGGAGGGGGAACACTGAAGCTTTCTTT.

This clone was seen more than once but under ten times. A read error may account for a junction end that differs from germline. V and J are TRBV7-9 and TRBJ1-1; D is unresolved. CDR1 and CDR2 (germline): SEHNR, FQNEAQ (reference sequence). CDR3 length: 13 amino acids. The CDR3 coding sequence is TGTTCCAGCAGCGAGGCCAGACTCACTGAAGCTTTCTTT. Amino acid sequence: CSSSEARLTEAFF.

The gene calls are TRBV9 and TRBJ1-1; D may be TRBD1 (6 bases). Germline V lookup: CDR1 SGDLS, CDR2 YYNGEE. V was trimmed by 6 bases and J by 3 bases, leaving 12 bases between them. The CDR3 is 13 amino acids. This chain's CDR3 is CASTRTDYTEAFF. CDR3 in DNA: TGTGCCAGCACAAGGACAGATTACACTGAAGCTTTCTTT.

The chain has TRBV27 and TRBJ2-7, with 7 bases aligning to TRBD2. Germline V CDR1 and CDR2: MNHEY, SMNVEV (reference sequence). V lost 0 bases, J lost 4 bases, and 6 bases stayed unmatched. This CDR3 comprises 15 residues. In nucleotides, the CDR3 is TGTGCCAGCAGTTTATCGGGTAGGGAGGGGTACGAGCAGTACTTC. Protein sequence: CASSLSGREGYEQYF.